Shown below are 7 T cell receptor beta chains from a single sample sequenced in a study of control samples from healthy donors and cancer patients. Using immunoSEQ multiplex PCR, the repertoire was profiled, and TCRdb retains in-frame clones only, with some absent. The sample lists about 140,000 clones, around 90% occurring once. The sample consisted of blood. These receptors came from a man aged 18 to 29 in good health.

This chain joins TRBV7-9 and TRBJ2-7, with 7 nucleotides matching TRBD1. J gave up 7 bases and V 3 bases, and 15 bases lay outside the gene matches. The CDR3 runs to 16 residues. Germline V gene sequence: CDR1 SEHNR, CDR2 FQNEAQ (reference sequence). This chain's CDR3 is CASSFLGGVPGVEQYF. The CDR3 region has the DNA TGTGCCAGCAGCTTTCTAGGGGGCGTACCTGGAGTTGAGCAGTACTTC. The full variable domain, with the rest looked up from reference TRBV7-9 and TRBJ2-7, is DTGVSQNPRHKITKRGQNVTFRCDPISEHNRLYWYRQTLGQGPEFLTYFQNEAQLEKSRLLSDRFSAERPKGSFSTLEIQRTEQGDSAMYLCASSFLGGVPGVEQYFGPGTRLTVT.

This chain links TRBV7-3 with TRBJ2-7, with 11 bases aligning to TRBD2. Germline-derived CDR1 and CDR2 are SGHTA and FQGTGA. The CDR3 runs to 14 residues. Unmatched junction bases numbered 2, after V lost 5 bases and J lost 2 bases. This CDR3 is CASSPTSGAYEQYF. DNA for the CDR3: TGTGCCAGCAGCCCGACTAGCGGGGCCTACGAGCAGTACTTC.

The chain has TRBV6-5 and TRBJ1-4; no definite D call. The V gene's germline CDR1 is MNHEY and CDR2 SVGAGI. The ends were cut back, 5 bases at V and 8 bases at J, with 15 bases in the middle. This CDR3 region has 14 residues. For the CDR3, the DNA is TGTGCCAGCAGTCCCGACACCTTAGGGGAAAAACTGTTTTTT. Translating it yields CASSPDTLGEKLFF.

The J gene is TRBJ2-7, the V gene TRBV12-5; no clear D. CDR1 and CDR2 (germline): LGHNT, FRNRAP. The CDR3 runs to 11 residues. V was trimmed by 5 bases and J by 4 bases, leaving 6 bases between them. CDR3 amino acids: CASGLNYEQYF. The CDR3 DNA sequence: TGTGCTAGTGGTCTTAATTACGAGCAGTACTTC.

The CDR3 protein is CASSYHFETGTEAFF. CDR3 coding DNA: TGTGCCAGCAGTTACCATTTTGAGACAGGGACTGAAGCTTTCTTT. V and J are TRBV6-2 or TRBV6-3 and TRBJ1-1; 7 positions match TRBD1. Trimming at V came to 2 bases and at J to 5 bases, leaving 8 bases not matched to a gene. Germline CDR1 reads MNHEY; CDR2 reads SVGEGT. The CDR3 runs to 15 residues.

This chain uses TRBV19 with TRBJ2-7; no firm D call. The CDR3 spans 13 residues. The V and J ends lost 0 bases and 6 bases respectively, with 9 bases between them. Germline assignment: CDR1 LNHDA and CDR2 SQIVND (reference sequence). The CDR3 DNA reads as TGTGCCAGTAGTATAGATCGGCCATCCGAGCAGTACTTC. This codes for CASSIDRPSEQYF. Combining the CDR3 with reference TRBV19 and TRBJ2-7 gives the whole variable domain DGGITQSPKYLFRKEGQNVTLSCEQNLNHDAMYWYRQDPGQGLRLIYYSQIVNDFQKGDIAEGYSVSREKKESFPLTVTSAQKNPTAFYLCASSIDRPSEQYFGPGTRLTVT.

This chain joins TRBV12-3 or TRBV12-4 and TRBJ2-1; TRBD2 aligns across 7 bases. With V trimmed by 8 bases and J by 5 bases, 3 bases remained unmatched. The CDR3 covers 12 residues. The CDR3 sequence: CASGGLNNEQFF. The DNA of the CDR3 is TGTGCCAGCGGGGGACTAAACAATGAGCAGTTCTTC.